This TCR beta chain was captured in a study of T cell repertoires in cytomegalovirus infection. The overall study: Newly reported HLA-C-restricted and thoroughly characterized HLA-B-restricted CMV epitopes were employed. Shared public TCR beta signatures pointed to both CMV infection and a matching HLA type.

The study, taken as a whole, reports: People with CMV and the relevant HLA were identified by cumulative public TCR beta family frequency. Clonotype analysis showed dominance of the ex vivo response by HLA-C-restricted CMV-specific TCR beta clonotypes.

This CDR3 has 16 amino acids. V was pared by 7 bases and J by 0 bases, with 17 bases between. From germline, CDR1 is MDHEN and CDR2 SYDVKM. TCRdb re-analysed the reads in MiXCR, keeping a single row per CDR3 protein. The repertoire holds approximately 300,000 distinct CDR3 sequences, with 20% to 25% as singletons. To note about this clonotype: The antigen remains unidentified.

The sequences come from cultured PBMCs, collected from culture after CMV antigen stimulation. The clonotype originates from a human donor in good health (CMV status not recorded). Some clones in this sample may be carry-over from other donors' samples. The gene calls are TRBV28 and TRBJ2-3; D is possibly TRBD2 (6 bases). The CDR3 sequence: CASNSPPGASTDTQYF. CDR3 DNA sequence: TGTGCCAGCAACAGCCCCCCGGGAGCTAGCACAGATACGCAGTATTTT.